A single TCR beta chain is shown here with its context. This specimen belongs to a study of blood T cell repertoires in COVID-19. Profiling relied on immunoSEQ multiplex PCR, and the TCRdb table lists in-frame clones only, not all of them. The sample yields 110,000 to 150,000 clones, about 80% seen once. Germline V CDR1 and CDR2: GTSNPN, SVGIG (reference sequence). V trimming: 5 bases; J trimming: 9 bases; junction bases outside the gene matches: 12. The CDR3 totals 15 residues. Sequencing was done on a sample of PBMCs or T cells enriched from blood (not recorded which). The TCR was taken from a woman aged 18-29 years who had been exposed to COVID-19. The chain couples TRBV30 to TRBJ2-1; 11 bases fit TRBD2. The CDR3, as DNA: TGTGCCTGGTGTATACTAGCGGGAGTTGCTGGTGAGCAGTTCTTC. Protein product: CAWCILAGVAGEQFF.